Below, 17 T cell receptor beta chains from the same sample are listed, as sequenced in a study of beta chain features in type 1 diabetes. Findings of the study overall: In every one of the four CD4+ subsets, TCRB CDR3s were moderately but significantly shorter in Type 1 diabetes patients.

These TCRs are of unknown antigen specificity. Since all of the isolated RNA was reverse transcribed, expressed TCRB transcripts were what got sequenced. TCRdb keeps only in-frame clones here, not all; method: immunoSEQ multiplex PCR. The table records some 120,000 clones, roughly 17% of them present only once. Sequenced sample: central memory CD4+ T cells from blood. The receptors come from a man aged 18-30 years with type 1 diabetes.

The gene calls are TRBV14 and TRBJ2-7; D is perhaps TRBD1 (6 bases). Trimming stripped 1 base from V and 7 bases from J, with 14 bases between. CDR3 size: 14 residues. Germline V gene sequence: CDR1 SGHDN, CDR2 FVKESK. The CDR3: CASSQVGQAAEQYF. For the CDR3, the DNA is TGTGCCAGCAGCCAAGTGGGACAAGCCGCGGAGCAGTACTTC.

V usage is TRBV29-1 and J usage is TRBJ1-5; D possibly corresponds to TRBD1 (6 bases). The CDR3 consists of 13 residues. CDR1 and CDR2 from the germline V gene are SQVTM and ANQGSEA. V shed 7 bases and J shed 4 bases, with 14 bases lying between them. The CDR3 here is CSAGGGPNQPQHF. CDR3 nucleotide sequence: TGCAGCGCCGGGGGGGGGCCGAATCAGCCCCAGCATTTT. Full variable domain (outside the CDR3, taken from reference TRBV29-1 and TRBJ1-5): SAVISQKPSRDICQRGTSLTIQCQVDSQVTMMFWYRQQPGQSLTLIATANQGSEATYESGFVIDKFPISRPNLTFSTLTVSNMSPEDSSIYLCSAGGGPNQPQHFGDGTRLSIL.

This clone showed up just a few times. V usage is TRBV7-2 and J usage is TRBJ2-7; 10 nucleotides agree with TRBD2. V lost 5 bases to trimming and J lost 12 bases; unmatched junction nucleotides: 16. The CDR3 length is 15 residues. Germline V gives CDR1 SGHTA, CDR2 FQGNSA. This CDR3 is CASSPPSGGPLRGYF. CDR3 nucleotide sequence: TGTGCCAGCAGCCCACCTAGCGGGGGCCCACTACGGGGGTACTTC.

This clone was counted a few times. This chain joins TRBV5-1 and TRBJ2-3, with D perhaps being TRBD1 or TRBD2 (6 bases each). Looked up from germline, CDR1 is SGHRS and CDR2 is YFSETQ. The CDR3 loop spans 14 amino acids. The V and J ends lost 7 bases and 3 bases respectively, with 15 bases between them. DNA for the CDR3: TGCGCCAGCTGGGGGGCCGGACAAACAGATACGCAGTATTTT. Its translation is CASWGAGQTDTQYF.

The chain couples TRBV7-9 to TRBJ2-5, with D perhaps matching TRBD2 (6 bases). Trimming left V 7 bases short and J 6 bases short, with 18 bases between. The CDR3 runs to 14 residues. Germline CDR1 SEHNR, CDR2 FQNEAQ (reference sequence). The CDR3 bases are TGTGCCAGCACCCTTAACCCTAGCGTGAAGACCCAGTACTTC. The encoded protein is CASTLNPSVKTQYF.

The table lists this clone with many counts. The chain combines TRBV2 with TRBJ1-1; D might be TRBD1 (6 bases). Trimming left V 8 bases short and J 6 bases short, with 10 bases between. The CDR3 extends over 11 amino acids. From germline, CDR1 is SNHLY and CDR2 FYNNEI. The CDR3: CASRQEAEAFF. The DNA for the CDR3 is TGTGCCAGCCGACAGGAAGCTGAAGCTTTCTTT.

The rearrangement links TRBV18 to TRBJ2-5; 7 nucleotides agree with TRBD2. Germline lookup yields CDR1 KGHSH and CDR2 LQKENI. This CDR3 is 15 amino acids long. Germline trimming cut 1 base from V and 0 bases from J; bases unmatched to any gene: 2. DNA for the CDR3: TGTGCCAGCTCACCACGGGGAGGGAACCAAGAGACCCAGTACTTC. Protein sequence: CASSPRGGNQETQYF.

The chain links TRBV25-1 to TRBJ1-1; weak D call: TRBD1 (5 bases). Trimming pared 4 bases from V and 0 bases from J, leaving 9 bases between. The CDR3 is 14 amino acids. Germline CDR1 and CDR2: MGHDK and SYGVNS. CDR3 region: CASSVAGMNTEAFF. CDR3 DNA sequence: TGTGCCAGCAGTGTGGCAGGGATGAACACTGAAGCTTTCTTT. The entire variable domain, with the rest obtained from reference TRBV25-1 and TRBJ1-1, is as follows: EADIYQTPRYLVIGTGKKITLECSQTMGHDKMYWYQQDPGMELHLIHYSYGVNSTEKGDLSSESTVSRIRTEHFPLTLESARPSHTSQYLCASSVAGMNTEAFFGQGTRLTVV.

This clone was counted a few times. The rearrangement links TRBV9 to TRBJ2-1; a possible D gene is TRBD2 (5 bases). V dropped 4 bases and J dropped 8 bases, with 19 bases sitting between them. The germline CDR1 and CDR2 sequences are SGDLS and YYNGEE. This CDR3 is 15 amino acids long. In nucleotides, the CDR3 is TGTGCCAGCAGCCTAGAAGGTAGCGAGTGGGATGAGCAGTTCTTC. Translation gives CASSLEGSEWDEQFF.

The J gene is TRBJ2-3, the V gene TRBV29-1; weak D call: TRBD1 (6 bases). This CDR3 has 14 amino acids. Trimming removed 6 bases from V and 5 bases from J, with 18 bases in between. Germline CDR1 reads SQVTM; CDR2 reads ANQGSEA. The DNA for the CDR3 is TGCAGCGTGGATACGGACAGAACTGGAGATACGCAGTATTTT. It encodes CSVDTDRTGDTQYF.

The sample holds a few counts of this clone. This clone may be a read error of a much larger clone one base away. The rearrangement links TRBV6-6 to TRBJ2-7; D might be TRBD1 (7 bases). The CDR3 is 15 residues long. The ends were cut back, 6 bases at V and 7 bases at J, with 22 bases in the middle. Germline CDR1 is MNHNY and CDR2 is SVGAGI (reference sequence). The CDR3 here is CASRALRRGDGEQYF. CDR3 sequence (DNA): TGTGCCAGCAGGGCACTCCGCAGGGGGGACGGGGAGCAGTACTTC.

This clone has only one observation. V gene TRBV18 combines with J gene TRBJ2-7, with TRBD2 matching 14 bases. CDR3 length equals 16 residues. Germline CDR1 KGHSH, CDR2 LQKENI. With 5 bases clipped from V and 3 bases from J, the junction kept 6 bases outside the gene matches. Here the CDR3 DNA reads TGTGCCAGCTCAAGGCCGGGACTAGCGGGAGACTACGAGCAGTACTTC. It yields the protein CASSRPGLAGDYEQYF. The complete variable domain, with remaining parts taken from reference TRBV18 and TRBJ2-7, reads NAGVMQNPRHLVRRRGQEARLRCSPMKGHSHVYWYRQLPEEGLKFMVYLQKENIIDESGMPKERFSAEFPKEGPSILRIQQVVRGDSAAYFCASSRPGLAGDYEQYFGPGTRLTVT.

The chain recombines TRBV5-4 with TRBJ1-6; perhaps TRBD1 as D (6 bases). Between the trimmed V and J ends, which lost 1 base and 7 bases, there was a span of 9 bases. Germline V gives CDR1 SGHNT, CDR2 YYREEE (reference sequence). This CDR3 contains 14 residues. In DNA form, the CDR3 reads TGTGCCAGCAGCTTGACAGGGAACAATTCACCCCTCCACTTT. Amino acids: CASSLTGNNSPLHF.

This clone was seen a few times. This may be a read error: a much more frequent sequence differs by one nucleotide. In the same sample, other DNA sequences code for this CDR3. The chain joins TRBV29-1 to TRBJ2-1; a possible D gene is TRBD2 (6 bases). V lost 6 bases, J lost 4 bases, and 34 bases lay in between. The CDR3 loop spans 20 amino acids. Germline loops: CDR1 SQVTM, CDR2 ANQGSEA. CDR3 in amino acids: CSVPTPTRQFGSRGYNEQFF. In DNA form, the CDR3 reads TGCAGCGTCCCCACCCCGACCAGACAGTTCGGGAGCCGGGGGTACAATGAGCAGTTCTTC.

This clone was counted only a few times. The chain has TRBV7-2 and TRBJ2-7, with a weak D call TRBD1 (6 bases). V lost 8 bases and J 2 bases, leaving 16 bases between the germline ends. From germline, CDR1 is SGHTA and CDR2 FQGNSA. The length of the CDR3 is 14 residues. CDR3 in amino acids: CASSDGTNTYEQYF. CDR3 sequence (DNA): TGTGCCAGCTCGGATGGGACAAATACCTACGAGCAGTACTTC. Full variable domain (missing parts from reference TRBV7-2 and TRBJ2-7): GAGVSQSPSNKVTEKGKDVELRCDPISGHTALYWYRQSLGQGLEFLIYFQGNSAPDKSGLPSDRFSAERTGGSVSTLTIQRTQQEDSAVYLCASSDGTNTYEQYFGPGTRLTVT.

J is TRBJ2-3 and V is TRBV27; 8 nucleotides align to TRBD2. The CDR3 runs to 17 residues. CDR1 is MNHEY, CDR2 SMNVEV, per germline (reference sequence). Trimming cost V 6 bases and J 8 bases; bases outside gene matches: 19. The CDR3 DNA follows: TGTGCCAGCAGCCTTTTCTCGGATCGAGCGGGGGTCCGTACGCAGTATTTT. Translated: CASSLFSDRAGVRTQYF.

The J gene is TRBJ1-3, the V gene TRBV19; D is possibly TRBD1 (6 bases). Germline values: CDR1 LNHDA, CDR2 SQIVND (reference sequence). Trimming pared 11 bases from V and 1 base from J, leaving 15 bases between. The CDR3 sequence is 14 residues long. The CDR3 loop reads CAVQGSSSGNTIYF. The DNA for the CDR3 is TGTGCCGTACAGGGCTCCTCATCTGGAAACACCATATATTTT.